A selection of T cell receptor beta chains follows, all from one sample in a study of blood T cell repertoires in COVID-19. Produced via immunoSEQ multiplex PCR; TCRdb's table is partial and in-frame only. The table includes around 83,000 clones, 80% to 90% detected once. Sequenced: peripheral blood. These receptors were taken from a man in his fifties with active or convalescent COVID-19. Each CDR3 is given with its conserved first and last residue. Each record gives: CDR3 length, clone size, D gene, V gene, J gene, CDR3 DNA, CDR3 protein. A D gene is named only where the DNA matches it firmly. Size values are once, few and many counts, or a class for expanded clones, and some rows have none.

15	.	.	TRBV28	TRBJ1-5	TGTGCCAGCAGTTTATCTGTTGTAGGCAATCAGCCCCAGCATTTT	CASSLSVVGNQPQHF
14	.	TRBD1	TRBV2	TRBJ1-2	TGTGCCAGCAGCGGAGACAGGGACCACTATGGCTACACCTTC	CASSGDRDHYGYTF
17	.	TRBD1	TRBV19	TRBJ1-5	TGTGCCAGTAGTTCAAATCCCGGGACAGGGATCAATCAGCCCCAGCATTTT	CASSSNPGTGINQPQHF
15	.	TRBD2	TRBV9	TRBJ2-1	TGTGCCAGCAGCGTAGGCGGGAGGGAATACAATGAGCAGTTCTTC	CASSVGGREYNEQFF
20	few	TRBD2	TRBV4-1	TRBJ2-5	TGCGCCAGCAGCCAAGAAGGTTTAGCGGGGGGTTCGGTGAGTCAAGAGACCCAGTACTTC	CASSQEGLAGGSVSQETQYF
15	.	.	TRBV6-4	TRBJ1-4	TGTGCCAGCCACAGAAAAGACAGGTTTAATGAAAAACTGTTTTTT	CASHRKDRFNEKLFF
16	.	.	TRBV4-2	TRBJ1-2	TGTGCCAGCAGCCAAGATCCGAGCGTCGGTAACTATGGCTACACCTTC	CASSQDPSVGNYGYTF
14	.	.	TRBV11-2	TRBJ2-5	TGTGCCAGCAGCGAGAATGCGGGGCTAGAGACCCAGTACTTC	CASSENAGLETQYF
13	.	.	TRBV24-1	TRBJ1-5	TGTGCCACCAGCACAGGGTCCCGGGGGCCCCAGCATTTT	CATSTGSRGPQHF
16	.	TRBD1	TRBV24-1	TRBJ2-3	TGTGCCACCAGTGCGGTCCGACAGGGGGCCGCAGCTACGCAGTATTTT	CATSAVRQGAAATQYF
16	.	TRBD1	TRBV18	TRBJ2-4	TGTGCCAGCTCACCGACAGGGGGGCGAGCCAAAAACATTCAGTACTTC	CASSPTGGRAKNIQYF
16	once	.	TRBV5-1	TRBJ1-1	TGCGCCAGCAGCTACTTGGGGGGGCAAATGAACACTGAAGCTTTCTTT	CASSYLGGQMNTEAFF
14	.	.	TRBV5-1	TRBJ1-1	TGCGCCAGCAGCTCCCTGAGAGCGAACACTGAAGCTTTCTTT	CASSSLRANTEAFF
16	.	TRBD1	TRBV30	TRBJ1-5	TGTGCCTGGAGTGTACGGGGACAGGGGGTGGGTCAGCCCCAGCATTTT	CAWSVRGQGVGQPQHF
13	.	.	TRBV5-1	TRBJ1-3	TGCGCCAGCAGCTTGGACAGTGGAAACACCATATATTTT	CASSLDSGNTIYF
13	.	.	TRBV28	TRBJ2-5	TGTGCCAGCAGTTTAAGCGTTGAAGAGACCCAGTACTTC	CASSLSVEETQYF
14	.	.	TRBV5-5	TRBJ2-3	TGTGCCAGCAGCGCTGACTTGAACACAGATACGCAGTATTTT	CASSADLNTDTQYF
15	.	TRBD1	TRBV19	TRBJ1-4	TGTGCCAGTAGTCCCCGACAGGGAACTAATGAAAAACTGTTTTTT	CASSPRQGTNEKLFF
14	.	.	TRBV19	TRBJ2-4	TGTGCCAGTAGTAGGGACAGACTAGAGTCCATTCAGTACTTC	CASSRDRLESIQYF
17	.	TRBD2	TRBV3-1/TRBV3-2	TRBJ2-3	TGTGCCAGCAGCCAAGATCGAGGACTAGCGGGGGTGGATACGCAGTATTTT	CASSQDRGLAGVDTQYF
16	.	.	TRBV6-2/TRBV6-3	TRBJ2-1	TGTGCCAGCAGTTATAACGAGGGGGAGCTGCACAATGAGCAGTTCTTC	CASSYNEGELHNEQFF
13	.	TRBD1	TRBV30	TRBJ2-7	TGTGCCTGGAGTGGGCAGGGGGCGGGTGAGCAGTACTTC	CAWSGQGAGEQYF
13	.	.	TRBV13	TRBJ2-1	TGTGCCAGCAGCTTGGCGGTGAACAATGAGCAGTTCTTC	CASSLAVNNEQFF
19	.	TRBD2	TRBV19	TRBJ2-3	TGTGCCAGTAGTATAGACTTCGGGAGTTCGAGCGGGAGGGGAGATACGCAGTATTTT	CASSIDFGSSSGRGDTQYF
16	once	TRBD2	TRBV5-1	TRBJ2-7	TGCGCCAGCAGCTCTGATCGTTCGGGAGGAGGGTACGAGCAGTACTTC	CASSSDRSGGGYEQYF
15	.	.	TRBV6-6	TRBJ1-3	TGTGCCAGCAGCCCACAGGGCGGCGCTGGAAACACCATATATTTT	CASSPQGGAGNTIYF